This TCR beta chain stems from a study of T cell repertoires in cytomegalovirus infection. Study-level points and caveats: HLA-C-restricted CMV clonotypes gave the most frequent clonotype in two of eight donors.

The CDR3 runs to 17 residues. Germline V gene data show CDR1 as MNHEY and CDR2 as SVGAGI. The ends lost 6 bases at V and 0 bases at J; junction bases unmatched: 6. Using its own MiXCR run on the reads, TCRdb lists one record per CDR3 protein. This table has about 600,000 distinct CDR3 sequences, more than 20% appearing once. With respect to this clonotype: The antigen remains unidentified.

The sequenced sample was CD8+ T cells from PBMCs. The clonotype comes from a human donor in good health (CMV status not recorded). Some clones in this sample may be carry-over from other donors' samples. The rearrangement uses TRBV6-5 and TRBJ1-4; 11 bases agree with TRBD1. The CDR3 loop reads CASSKGQGVATNEKLFF. CDR3 nucleotide sequence: TGTGCCAGCAGCAAGGGACAGGGGGTCGCAACTAATGAAAAACTGTTTTTT.